One sample yielded the 23 T cell receptor beta chains listed below, sequenced in a study of blood T cell repertoires in COVID-19. The table came from immunoSEQ multiplex PCR; TCRdb's copy has only in-frame clones and leaves some out. The table shows 400,000 or so clones, with about 88% occurring only once. The sequenced sample was peripheral blood. The source is a human donor in a cohort sampled during active COVID-19.

The chain carries TRBV7-9 and TRBJ1-1; 9 positions agree with TRBD1. Germline CDR1 reads SEHNR; CDR2 reads FQNEAQ (reference sequence). Trimming at V came to 2 bases and at J to 7 bases, leaving 5 bases not matched to a gene. This CDR3 has 14 residues. The CDR3 is CASSLLQGAIEAFF. CDR3 in DNA: TGTGCCAGCAGCTTATTACAGGGGGCGATTGAAGCTTTCTTT.

The chain recombines TRBV5-4 with TRBJ2-1; 16 positions agree with TRBD2. Per germline, CDR1 SGHNT and CDR2 YYREEE (reference sequence). The CDR3 sequence is 16 residues long. J was trimmed by 4 bases and V by 4 bases; bases with no gene match: 2. This chain's CDR3 is CASSQGLAGGYNEQFF. CDR3 DNA: TGTGCCAGCAGCCAGGGACTAGCGGGAGGGTACAATGAGCAGTTCTTC. The full variable domain, its missing parts supplied by reference TRBV5-4 and TRBJ2-1, is ETGVTQSPTHLIKTRGQQVTLRCSSQSGHNTVSWYQQALGQGPQFIFQYYREEENGRGNFPPRFSGLQFPNYSSELNVNALELDDSALYLCASSQGLAGGYNEQFFGPGTRLTVL.

The J gene is TRBJ2-3, the V gene TRBV24-1, with D tentatively TRBD1 (6 bases). This CDR3 has 14 residues. The V gene lost 9 bases and the J gene lost 4 bases, with 16 bases spanning the gap. The germline V gene has CDR1 KGHDR and CDR2 SFDVKD. CDR3 sequence: CATVSGESSDTQYF. CDR3 DNA sequence: TGTGCCACCGTCTCAGGGGAGTCTTCAGATACGCAGTATTTT.

The chain couples TRBV6-5 to TRBJ1-3, with D maybe TRBD1 (5 bases). The CDR3 loop spans 15 amino acids. Per the germline V gene, CDR1 is MNHEY and CDR2 is SVGAGI. V gave up 6 bases and J gave up 2 bases, with 14 bases separating them. The CDR3 region is CASSPSPGAGNTIYF. CDR3 coding DNA: TGTGCCAGCAGCCCGAGTCCGGGGGCTGGAAACACCATATATTTT.

This clone was seen a single time. The chain joins TRBV12-3 or TRBV12-4 to TRBJ2-1, with D perhaps TRBD2 (6 bases). The CDR3 is 13 amino acids. V shed 6 bases and J shed 9 bases, with 15 bases lying between them. As DNA, the CDR3 is TGTGCCAGCAGGAGCCTAGCGAAAACTGAGCAGTTCTTC. As protein: CASRSLAKTEQFF.

CDR3 sequence: CASSQALAASSNEQFF. CDR3 in DNA: TGTGCCAGCAGCCAAGCCCTCGCCGCGTCGTCCAATGAGCAGTTCTTC. This chain links TRBV3-1 (or the pseudogene TRBV3-2) with TRBJ2-1; D not certain. Germline CDR1 LGHDT, CDR2 YNNKEL (reference sequence). The CDR3 runs to 16 residues. Trimming stripped 1 base from V and 6 bases from J, with 16 bases between.

The chain links TRBV5-4 to TRBJ2-2; 9 bases are shared with TRBD2. Germline loops: CDR1 SGHNT, CDR2 YYREEE (reference sequence). V lost 0 bases to trimming and J lost 0 bases; unmatched junction nucleotides: 3. CDR3 length equals 17 residues. The CDR3 here is CASSLDSSGANTGELFF. In nucleotides, the CDR3 is TGTGCCAGCAGCTTGGATTCTAGCGGGGCGAACACCGGGGAGCTGTTTTTT.

V usage is TRBV3-1 (or the pseudogene TRBV3-2) and J usage is TRBJ2-3, with 13 bases aligning to TRBD2. The junction had 5 bases not matched to a gene; V was cut back by 0 bases and J by 2 bases. CDR1 is LGHDT, CDR2 YNNKEL, per germline (reference sequence). The CDR3 runs 18 residues. The CDR3 region has the DNA TGTGCCAGCAGCCAAGAACTAGCGGGGGGGGTTTTCACAGATACGCAGTATTTT. Protein sequence: CASSQELAGGVFTDTQYF.

This chain uses TRBV10-3 with TRBJ1-1; D call uncertain. This CDR3 contains 14 residues. V lost 0 bases to trimming and J lost 1 base, with 6 bases between them. CDR1 is ENHRY, CDR2 SYGVKD, per germline. CDR3: CAISESGRNTEAFF. The CDR3 nucleotides are TGTGCCATCAGTGAGTCAGGGAGGAACACTGAAGCTTTCTTT.

V and J are TRBV30 and TRBJ1-4; 7 bases line up with TRBD1. Germline V CDR1 and CDR2: GTSNPN, SVGIG (reference sequence). The trim removed 0 bases at V and 4 bases at J, leaving 5 bases unmatched. The CDR3 has 15 amino acids. In DNA, the CDR3 is TGTGCCTGGAGTGTACGGGACAGAGATAATGAAAAACTGTTTTTT. This translates into CAWSVRDRDNEKLFF.

This clone was picked up one time. The J gene is TRBJ2-5, the V gene TRBV12-3 or TRBV12-4, with 7 positions matching TRBD2. The ends lost 6 bases at V and 6 bases at J; junction bases unmatched: 7. The CDR3 extends over 13 amino acids. The CDR3 reads CASRAGESKTQYF. The CDR3 DNA follows: TGTGCCAGCAGGGCGGGAGAAAGCAAGACCCAGTACTTC.

This rearrangement joins TRBV6-5 to TRBJ1-1, with TRBD1 identical over 8 bases. CDR1 and CDR2 (germline): MNHEY, SVGAGI. Trimming removed 8 bases from V and 3 bases from J; junction bases left unmatched: 8. CDR3 length: 14 residues. DNA for the CDR3: TGTGCCAGCCTTCAGGGGGCGCAGGACACTGAAGCTTTCTTT. Its protein product is CASLQGAQDTEAFF.

The V and J genes are TRBV4-2 and TRBJ2-5; tentative D call: TRBD2 (6 bases). Germline V lookup: CDR1 LGHNA, CDR2 YNFKEQ. The CDR3 has 15 amino acids. V dropped 0 bases and J dropped 1 base, with 9 bases sitting between them. The CDR3 DNA reads as TGTGCCAGCAGCCAAGATGTGGGAGGCCAAGAGACCCAGTACTTC. It codes for CASSQDVGGQETQYF.

This sequence joins TRBV7-2 and TRBJ2-7; D perhaps matches TRBD2 (6 bases). The V end was cut by 5 bases, the J end by 5 bases, with 25 bases between. Germline CDR1 is SGHTA and CDR2 is FQGNSA. CDR3 length: 17 amino acids. In nucleotides, the CDR3 is TGTGCCAGCAGCCTAATGCGGGGCTTTCCAGGGTCCCACGAGCAGTACTTC. It encodes CASSLMRGFPGSHEQYF.

This clone was observed a few times. The chain recombines TRBV2 with TRBJ2-5; 8 positions agree with TRBD1. The V gene's germline CDR1 is SNHLY and CDR2 FYNNEI. There are 15 residues in the CDR3. V dropped 6 bases and J dropped 5; count of bases not matched to a gene: 11. The CDR3 DNA sequence: TGTGCCAGCAGGAGCCGGGACAGGCTAAGGGAGACCCAGTACTTC. Its protein product is CASRSRDRLRETQYF.

This chain uses TRBV6-5 with TRBJ1-4; 7 nucleotides agree with TRBD1. The CDR3 totals 14 residues. The ends lost 5 bases at V and 8 bases at J; junction bases unmatched: 8. Germline CDR1 is MNHEY and CDR2 is SVGAGI. The CDR3 DNA reads TGTGCCAGCAGTACCCGGACAGGAGGCGAAAAACTGTTTTTT. Translating it yields CASSTRTGGEKLFF.

This sequence joins TRBV6-5 and TRBJ2-2; perhaps TRBD1 as D (6 bases). Per germline, CDR1 MNHEY and CDR2 SVGAGI. The CDR3 length is 14 residues. V was shortened by 5 bases and J by 0 bases, with 7 bases between the two germline ends. The CDR3 DNA reads TGTGCCAGCAGTAGGACAGCGAACACCGGGGAGCTGTTTTTT. Translation gives CASSRTANTGELFF.

In nucleotides, the CDR3 is TGTGCCAGCAGGCGGGACAGGGGGCAGGATGGCTACACCTTC. Protein product: CASRRDRGQDGYTF. This rearrangement joins TRBV2 to TRBJ1-2; 12 bases are a match to TRBD1. V trimming: 6 bases; J trimming: 6 bases; junction bases outside the gene matches: 5. There are 14 residues in the CDR3. Germline values: CDR1 SNHLY, CDR2 FYNNEI.

The V and J genes are TRBV3-1 (or the pseudogene TRBV3-2) and TRBJ2-2; the D is unclear. The CDR3 is 14 residues long. V shed 4 bases and J shed 4 bases, with 10 bases lying between them. Germline-derived CDR1 and CDR2 are LGHDT and YNNKEL (reference sequence). The CDR3 here is CASSPHRPTGELFF. CDR3 coding DNA: TGTGCCAGCAGCCCGCACAGACCCACCGGGGAGCTGTTTTTT.

This clone was seen only a few times. V gene TRBV3-1 (or the pseudogene TRBV3-2) combines with J gene TRBJ2-5, with TRBD2 as a possible D gene (5 bases). V lost 4 bases to trimming and J lost 5 bases, with 23 bases between them. The CDR3 length is 17 residues. Germline V gene lookup returns CDR1 LGHDT and CDR2 YNNKEL (reference sequence). CDR3 region: CASSPDFGLAAAETQYF. The CDR3 nucleotides read TGTGCCAGCAGCCCAGACTTCGGGCTAGCAGCCGCGGAGACCCAGTACTTC.

CDR3 DNA: TGTGCCAGCAAATGGGGACAGGGCGGTGGCTACACCTTC. It encodes CASKWGQGGGYTF. The V gene is TRBV6-5, the J gene TRBJ1-2, with 9 bases aligning to TRBD1. Trimming took 7 bases from V and 7 from J; bases not matched to a gene: 7. Germline-derived CDR1 and CDR2 are MNHEY and SVGAGI. The CDR3 has 13 amino acids.

This rearrangement joins TRBV18 to TRBJ2-7; possibly TRBD1 for D (5 bases). CDR1 and CDR2 (germline): KGHSH, LQKENI. The CDR3 loop spans 13 amino acids. Trimming took 2 bases from V and 3 from J, leaving 8 bases between them. The CDR3 here is CASSPVGRYEQYF. The CDR3 nucleotides read TGTGCCAGCTCACCAGTGGGGCGCTACGAGCAGTACTTC.

This clone was observed once. The chain carries TRBV7-2 and TRBJ1-3; D is ambiguous. V dropped 5 bases and J dropped 0 bases, with 11 bases sitting between them. The length of the CDR3 is 15 residues. Germline values: CDR1 SGHTA, CDR2 FQGNSA. As DNA, the CDR3 is TGTGCCAGCAGCCCCTTCACGGGCTCTGGAAACACCATATATTTT. As protein: CASSPFTGSGNTIYF.